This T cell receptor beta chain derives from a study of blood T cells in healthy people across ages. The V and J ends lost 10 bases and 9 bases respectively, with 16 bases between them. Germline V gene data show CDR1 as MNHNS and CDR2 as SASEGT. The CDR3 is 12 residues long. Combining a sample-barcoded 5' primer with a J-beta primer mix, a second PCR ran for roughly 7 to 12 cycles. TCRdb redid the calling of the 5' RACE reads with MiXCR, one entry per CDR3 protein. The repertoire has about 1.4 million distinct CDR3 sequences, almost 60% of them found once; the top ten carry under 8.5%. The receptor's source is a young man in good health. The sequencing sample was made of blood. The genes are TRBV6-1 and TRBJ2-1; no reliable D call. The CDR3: CATKRTECEQFF. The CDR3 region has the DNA TGTGCCACCAAACGTACAGAGTGTGAGCAGTTCTTC.